This T cell receptor (beta chain) appears in the sequencing data of a study of T cell responses to AZD1222 COVID-19 vaccine. CDR1 and CDR2 from the germline V gene are SGHNT and YYREEE (reference sequence). J lost 6 bases, V lost 4 bases, and 10 bases had no gene match. CDR3 length: 14 amino acids. Points on this clone: Antigen unknown.

Some clones are missing from TCRdb's copy, which holds only in-frame ones; the method was immunoSEQ multiplex PCR. The sample carries more than 110,000 clones, under 95% recorded once. Study-level points and caveats: The donor cohort was predominantly white British with a female majority, and clonal diversity may have been underestimated.

Sequenced material: peripheral blood, taken on day 0 of AZD1222 vaccination. The chain uses TRBV5-4 and TRBJ2-7; 7 bases match TRBD2. This TCR derives from an adult in good health. CDR3 sequence: CASSRTSLGFEQYF. CDR3 DNA: TGTGCCAGCAGCCGGACTAGTTTGGGTTTCGAGCAGTACTTC.